This T cell receptor beta chain was obtained from a study of post-analysis software for immune sequencing data. Study findings and constraints: With F measure, samples from one preparation batch clustered together strongly. Five or six TRBV segments, TRBV5-6, TRBV5-1 and TRBV20-1 among them, were found more frequent in patients than controls. When compared against controls, multiple sclerosis patients showed significantly lower normalized Chao1 diversity.

Sequencing libraries made from TCR beta cDNA carried unique molecular identifiers. T cells numbering roughly 0.9 to 10 million yielded cDNA molecules that totaled about 500,000. TCRdb reprocessed the PCR reads via MiXCR and lists one record per CDR3 protein. The data contain about 500,000 distinct CDR3 sequences, around 40% of them singletons. Per the germline V gene, CDR1 is SGHRS and CDR2 is YFSETQ. The V gene lost 4 bases and the J gene lost 7 bases, with 21 bases spanning the gap. This CDR3 has 16 amino acids. About this clonotype: Its antigen is unidentified.

The origin of this receptor is a girl between 10 and 17 years old with multiple sclerosis. Sequenced sample: blood. The genes are TRBV5-1 and TRBJ2-1; tentative D call: TRBD2 (6 bases). The CDR3 sequence: CASSPQTSRPRNEQFF. For the CDR3, the DNA is TGCGCCAGCAGCCCGCAGACTAGTAGGCCTCGGAATGAGCAGTTCTTC.